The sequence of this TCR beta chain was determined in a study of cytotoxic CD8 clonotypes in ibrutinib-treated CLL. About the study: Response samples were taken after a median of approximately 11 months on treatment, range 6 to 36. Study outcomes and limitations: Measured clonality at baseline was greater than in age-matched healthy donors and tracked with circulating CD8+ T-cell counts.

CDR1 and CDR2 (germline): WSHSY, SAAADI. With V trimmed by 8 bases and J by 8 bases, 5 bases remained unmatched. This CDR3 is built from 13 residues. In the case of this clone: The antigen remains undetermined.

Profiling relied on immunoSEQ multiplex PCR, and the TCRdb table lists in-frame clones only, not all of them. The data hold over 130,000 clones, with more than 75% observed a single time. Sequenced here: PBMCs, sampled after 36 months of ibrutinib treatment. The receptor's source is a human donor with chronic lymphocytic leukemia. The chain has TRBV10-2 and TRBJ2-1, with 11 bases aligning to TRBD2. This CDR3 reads CASRIAGGYEQFF. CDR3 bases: TGCGCCAGCCGTATAGCGGGAGGGTATGAGCAGTTCTTC.